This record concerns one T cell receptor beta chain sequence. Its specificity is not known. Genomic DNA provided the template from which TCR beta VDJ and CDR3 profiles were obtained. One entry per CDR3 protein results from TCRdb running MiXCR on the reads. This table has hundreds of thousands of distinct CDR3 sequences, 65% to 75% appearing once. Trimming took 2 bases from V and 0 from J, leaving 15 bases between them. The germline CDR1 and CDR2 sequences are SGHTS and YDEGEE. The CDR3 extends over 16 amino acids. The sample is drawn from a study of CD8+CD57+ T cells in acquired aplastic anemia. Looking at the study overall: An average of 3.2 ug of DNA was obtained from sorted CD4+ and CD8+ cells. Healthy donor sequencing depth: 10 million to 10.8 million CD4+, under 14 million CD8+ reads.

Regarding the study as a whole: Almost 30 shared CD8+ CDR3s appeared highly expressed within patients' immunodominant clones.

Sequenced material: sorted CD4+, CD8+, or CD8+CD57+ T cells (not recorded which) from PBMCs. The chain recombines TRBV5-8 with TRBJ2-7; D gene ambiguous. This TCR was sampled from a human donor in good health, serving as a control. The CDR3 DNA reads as TGTGCCAGCAGCTTCATCGCGATGAACACCTCCTACGAGCAGTACTTC. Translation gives CASSFIAMNTSYEQYF.